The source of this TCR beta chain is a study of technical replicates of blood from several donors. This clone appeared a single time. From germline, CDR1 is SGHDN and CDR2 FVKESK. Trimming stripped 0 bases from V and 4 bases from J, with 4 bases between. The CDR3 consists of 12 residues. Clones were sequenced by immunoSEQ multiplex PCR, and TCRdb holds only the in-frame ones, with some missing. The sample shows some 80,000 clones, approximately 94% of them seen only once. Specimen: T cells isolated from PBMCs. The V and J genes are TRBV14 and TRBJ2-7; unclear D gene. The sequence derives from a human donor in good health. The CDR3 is CASSQERYEQYF. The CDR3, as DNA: TGTGCCAGCAGCCAAGAACGGTACGAGCAGTACTTC.